This T cell receptor (beta chain) was sequenced for a study of blood T cell repertoires in COVID-19. Study as a whole: Samples taken during acute and convalescent COVID-19 were collected in the United States, Italy and Spain. The analysed material was cDNA or gDNA that came from T cells, B-cell-depleted T cells, or PBMCs.

Germline lookup yields CDR1 KGHSH and CDR2 LQKENI. This CDR3 is 14 amino acids long. V was trimmed by 3 bases and J by 5 bases, leaving 13 bases between them. In the authors' methods: Using reference gene primer amplification, nucleated cell counts were estimated. Measured with immunoSEQ multiplex PCR; TCRdb has only the in-frame clones, and not every one. Clone size and V and J calls were adopted from that table, with D and trimming inferred from the DNA. The sample contains some 260,000 clones, 70% to 85% of which appear only once. The J gene is TRBJ2-5, the V gene TRBV18; the D gene is possibly TRBD2 (6 bases). This TCR derives from a man at least 80 years old with acute or convalescent COVID-19. Sample: peripheral blood. In DNA, the CDR3 is TGTGCCAGCTCACCCGGGCCCGCGGGGGAGACCCAGTACTTC. Amino acids: CASSPGPAGETQYF.